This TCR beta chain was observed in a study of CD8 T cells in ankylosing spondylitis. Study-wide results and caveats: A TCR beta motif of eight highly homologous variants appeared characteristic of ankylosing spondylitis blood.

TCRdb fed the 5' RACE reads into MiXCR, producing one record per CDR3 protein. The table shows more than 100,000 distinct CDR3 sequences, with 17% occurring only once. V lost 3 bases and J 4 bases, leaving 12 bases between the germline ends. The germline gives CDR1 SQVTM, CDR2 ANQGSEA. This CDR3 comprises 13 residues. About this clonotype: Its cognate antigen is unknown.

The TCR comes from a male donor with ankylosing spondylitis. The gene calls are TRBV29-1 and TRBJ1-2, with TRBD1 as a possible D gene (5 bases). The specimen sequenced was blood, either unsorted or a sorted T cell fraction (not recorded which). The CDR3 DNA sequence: TGCAGCGTTGACGAGACAGAACCCTATGGCTACACCTTC. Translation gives CSVDETEPYGYTF.